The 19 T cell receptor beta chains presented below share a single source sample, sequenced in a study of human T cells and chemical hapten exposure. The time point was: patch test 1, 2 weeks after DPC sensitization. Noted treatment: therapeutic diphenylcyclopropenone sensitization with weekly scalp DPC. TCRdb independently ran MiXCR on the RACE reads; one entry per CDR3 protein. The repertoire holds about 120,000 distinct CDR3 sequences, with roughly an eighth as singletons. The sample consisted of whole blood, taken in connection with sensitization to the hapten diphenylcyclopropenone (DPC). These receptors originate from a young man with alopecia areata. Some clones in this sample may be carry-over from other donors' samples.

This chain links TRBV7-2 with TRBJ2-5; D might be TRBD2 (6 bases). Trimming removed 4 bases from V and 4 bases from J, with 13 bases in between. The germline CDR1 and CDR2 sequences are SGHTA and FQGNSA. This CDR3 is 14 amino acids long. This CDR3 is CASSSYRDSETQYF. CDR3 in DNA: TGTGCCAGCAGCTCCTACCGGGACTCAGAGACCCAGTACTTC.

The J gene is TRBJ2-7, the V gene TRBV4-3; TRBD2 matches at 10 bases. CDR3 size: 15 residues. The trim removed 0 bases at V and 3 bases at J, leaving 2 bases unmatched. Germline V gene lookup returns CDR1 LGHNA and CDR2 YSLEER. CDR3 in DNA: TGCGCCAGCAGCCAAGAACCTAGCGGGGGCTACGAGCAGTACTTC. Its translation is CASSQEPSGGYEQYF.

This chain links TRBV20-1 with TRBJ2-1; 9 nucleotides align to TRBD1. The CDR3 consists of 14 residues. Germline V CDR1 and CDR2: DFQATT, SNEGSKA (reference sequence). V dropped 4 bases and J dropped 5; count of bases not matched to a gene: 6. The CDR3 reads CSATGTGKDNEQFF. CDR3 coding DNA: TGCAGTGCTACCGGGACAGGGAAAGACAATGAGCAGTTCTTC.

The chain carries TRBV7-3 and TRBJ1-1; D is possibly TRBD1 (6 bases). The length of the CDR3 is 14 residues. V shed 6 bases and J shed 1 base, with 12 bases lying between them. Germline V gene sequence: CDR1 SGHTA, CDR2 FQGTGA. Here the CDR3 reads CASREGGENTEAFF. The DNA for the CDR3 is TGTGCCAGCAGAGAAGGGGGAGAGAACACTGAAGCTTTCTTT.

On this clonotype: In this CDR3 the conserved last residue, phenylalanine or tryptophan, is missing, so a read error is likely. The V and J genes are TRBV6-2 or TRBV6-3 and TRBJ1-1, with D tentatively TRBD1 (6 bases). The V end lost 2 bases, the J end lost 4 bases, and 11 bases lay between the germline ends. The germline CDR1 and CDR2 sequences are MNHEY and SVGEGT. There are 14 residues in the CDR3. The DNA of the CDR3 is TGTGCCAGCAGTTACGGGGGGCTAGGCACTGAAGCTTTCTCT. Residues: CASSYGGLGTEAFS.

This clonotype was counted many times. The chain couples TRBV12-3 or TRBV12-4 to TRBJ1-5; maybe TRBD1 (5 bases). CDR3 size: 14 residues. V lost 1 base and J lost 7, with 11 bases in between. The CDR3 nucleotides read TGTGCCAGCAGTTTAGTTGGGGGTGGGCAGCCCCAGCATTTT. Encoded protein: CASSLVGGGQPQHF.

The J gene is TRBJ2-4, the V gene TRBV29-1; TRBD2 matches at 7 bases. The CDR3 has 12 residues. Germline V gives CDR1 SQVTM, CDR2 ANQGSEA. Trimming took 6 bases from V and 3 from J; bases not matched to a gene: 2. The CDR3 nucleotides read TGCAGCGTGACTAGCATCAAAAACATTCAGTACTTC. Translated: CSVTSIKNIQYF. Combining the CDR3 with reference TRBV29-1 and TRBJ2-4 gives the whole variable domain SAVISQKPSRDICQRGTSLTIQCQVDSQVTMMFWYRQQPGQSLTLIATANQGSEATYESGFVIDKFPISRPNLTFSTLTVSNMSPEDSSIYLCSVTSIKNIQYFGAGTRLSVL.

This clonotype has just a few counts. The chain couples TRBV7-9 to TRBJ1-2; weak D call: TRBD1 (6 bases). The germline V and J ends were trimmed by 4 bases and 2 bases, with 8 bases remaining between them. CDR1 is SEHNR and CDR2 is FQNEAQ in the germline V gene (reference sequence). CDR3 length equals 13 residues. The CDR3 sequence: CASSSGENYGYTF. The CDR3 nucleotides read TGTGCCAGCAGCTCAGGGGAAAACTATGGCTACACCTTC.

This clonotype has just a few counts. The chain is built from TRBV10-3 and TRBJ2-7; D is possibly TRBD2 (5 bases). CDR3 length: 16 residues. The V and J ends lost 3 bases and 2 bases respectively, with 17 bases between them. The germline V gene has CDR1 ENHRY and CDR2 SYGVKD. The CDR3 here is CAISDIRDRAPYEQYV. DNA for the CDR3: TGTGCCATCAGTGATATACGGGATCGAGCCCCCTACGAGCAGTACGTC.

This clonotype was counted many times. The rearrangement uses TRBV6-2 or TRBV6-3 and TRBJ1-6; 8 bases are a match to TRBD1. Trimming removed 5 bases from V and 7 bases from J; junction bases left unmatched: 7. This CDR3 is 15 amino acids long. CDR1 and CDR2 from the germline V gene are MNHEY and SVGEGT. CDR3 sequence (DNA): TGTGCCAGCAGTCCCAGGACAGGGATCAATTCACCCCTCCACTTT. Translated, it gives CASSPRTGINSPLHF.

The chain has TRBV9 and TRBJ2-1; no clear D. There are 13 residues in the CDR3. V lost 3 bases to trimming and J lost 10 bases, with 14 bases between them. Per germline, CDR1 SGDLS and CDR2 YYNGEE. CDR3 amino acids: CASSDTPLGEQFF. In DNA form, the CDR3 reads TGTGCCAGCAGCGATACCCCGCTAGGGGAGCAGTTCTTC.

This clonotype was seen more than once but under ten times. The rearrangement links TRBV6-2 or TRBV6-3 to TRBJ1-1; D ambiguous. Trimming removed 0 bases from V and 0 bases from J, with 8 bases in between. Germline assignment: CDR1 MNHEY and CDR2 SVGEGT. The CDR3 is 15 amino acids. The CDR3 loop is CASSYSTGLNTEAFF. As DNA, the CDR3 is TGTGCCAGCAGTTACTCTACGGGATTGAACACTGAAGCTTTCTTT.

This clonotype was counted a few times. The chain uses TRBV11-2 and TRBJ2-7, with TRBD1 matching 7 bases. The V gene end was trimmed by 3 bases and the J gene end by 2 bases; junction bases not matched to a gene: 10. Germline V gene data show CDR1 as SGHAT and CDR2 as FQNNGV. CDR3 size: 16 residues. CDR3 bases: TGTGCCAGCAGCTTCTCCTCGACAGGGAAAGCCTACGAGCAGTACTTC. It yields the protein CASSFSSTGKAYEQYF.

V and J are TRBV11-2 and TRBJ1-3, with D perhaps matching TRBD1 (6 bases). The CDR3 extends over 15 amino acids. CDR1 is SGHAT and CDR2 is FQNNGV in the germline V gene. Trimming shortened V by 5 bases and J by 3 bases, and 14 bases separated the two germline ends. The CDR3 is CASSRWGLSGNTIYF. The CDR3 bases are TGTGCCAGCAGCCGCTGGGGGCTAAGTGGAAACACCATATATTTT.

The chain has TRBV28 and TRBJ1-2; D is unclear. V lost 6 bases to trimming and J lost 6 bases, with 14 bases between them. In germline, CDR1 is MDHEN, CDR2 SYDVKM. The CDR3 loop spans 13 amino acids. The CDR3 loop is CASSQGRADGYTF. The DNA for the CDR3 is TGTGCCAGCAGCCAAGGACGGGCAGATGGCTACACCTTC.

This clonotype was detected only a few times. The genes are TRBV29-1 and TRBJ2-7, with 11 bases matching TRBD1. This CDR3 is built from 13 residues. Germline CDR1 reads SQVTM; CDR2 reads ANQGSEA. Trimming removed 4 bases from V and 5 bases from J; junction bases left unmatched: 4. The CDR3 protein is CSVGRTGGDEQYF. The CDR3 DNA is TGCAGCGTTGGTAGGACAGGGGGCGACGAGCAGTACTTC.

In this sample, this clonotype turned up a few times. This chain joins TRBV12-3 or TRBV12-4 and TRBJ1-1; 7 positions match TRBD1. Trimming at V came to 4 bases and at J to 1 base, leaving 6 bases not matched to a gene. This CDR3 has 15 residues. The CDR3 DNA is TGTGCCAGCAGTTCAACGTGGACAGGGAACACTGAAGCTTTCTTT. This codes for CASSSTWTGNTEAFF.

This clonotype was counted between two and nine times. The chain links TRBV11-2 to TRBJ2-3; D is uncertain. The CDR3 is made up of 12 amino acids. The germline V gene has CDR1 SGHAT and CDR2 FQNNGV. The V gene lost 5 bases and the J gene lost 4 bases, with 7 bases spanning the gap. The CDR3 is CASSRWADTQYF. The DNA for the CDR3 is TGTGCCAGCAGCCGTTGGGCAGATACGCAGTATTTT.

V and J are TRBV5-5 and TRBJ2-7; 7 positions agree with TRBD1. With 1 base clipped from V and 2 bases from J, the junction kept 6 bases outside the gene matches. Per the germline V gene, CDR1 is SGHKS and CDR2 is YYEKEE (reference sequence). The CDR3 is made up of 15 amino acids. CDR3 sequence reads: CASSLSPTGPYEQYV. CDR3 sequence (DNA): TGTGCCAGCAGCTTGAGCCCGACAGGGCCCTACGAGCAGTACGTC.